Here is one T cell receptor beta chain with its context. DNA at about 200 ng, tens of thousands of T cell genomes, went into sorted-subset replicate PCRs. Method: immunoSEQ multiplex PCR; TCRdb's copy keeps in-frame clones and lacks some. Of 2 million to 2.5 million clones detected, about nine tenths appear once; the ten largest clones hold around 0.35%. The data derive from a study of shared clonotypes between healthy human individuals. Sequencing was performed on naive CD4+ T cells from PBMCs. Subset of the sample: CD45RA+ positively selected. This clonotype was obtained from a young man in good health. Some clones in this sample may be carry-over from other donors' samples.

CDR3: CASSLAGQGANYGYTF. For the CDR3, the DNA is TGTGCCAGCAGCTTAGCGGGACAGGGAGCTAACTATGGCTACACCTTC. The V and J genes are TRBV7-2 and TRBJ1-2, with 9 positions matching TRBD1. The germline CDR1 and CDR2 sequences are SGHTA and FQGNSA. V lost 0 bases and J lost 0; bases outside the gene matches: 2. This CDR3 is 16 amino acids long. Looking up the rest from reference TRBV7-2 and TRBJ1-2 gives the full variable domain: GAGVSQSPSNKVTEKGKDVELRCDPISGHTALYWYRQSLGQGLEFLIYFQGNSAPDKSGLPSDRFSAERTGGSVSTLTIQRTQQEDSAVYLCASSLAGQGANYGYTFGSGTRLTVV.